Listed here are 21 T cell receptor beta chains from one sample, sequenced in a study of blood T cell repertoires in COVID-19. Produced via immunoSEQ multiplex PCR; TCRdb's table is partial and in-frame only. This table holds roughly 180,000 clones, around 85% found once. The sequenced sample consisted of PBMCs or T cells enriched from blood (not recorded which). The receptors were gathered from a man aged 40-49 years who had recovered from COVID-19.

CDR3 amino acids: CASTIAGQGNYGYTF. The CDR3 DNA reads TGTGCCAGCACCATCGCCGGACAGGGCAACTATGGCTACACCTTC. The genes are TRBV28 and TRBJ1-2; 8 bases are a match to TRBD1. V dropped 7 bases and J dropped 2; count of bases not matched to a gene: 9. The CDR3 covers 15 residues. The germline CDR1 and CDR2 sequences are MDHEN and SYDVKM.

This clone has only a few counts. The chain is built from TRBV5-1 and TRBJ1-2; 10 bases map to TRBD1. CDR1 SGHRS and CDR2 YFSETQ come from the germline V gene. The CDR3 has 16 residues. V lost 3 bases and J lost 3; bases outside the gene matches: 8. CDR3: CASSSPGQGHDYGYTF. As DNA, the CDR3 is TGCGCCAGCAGCTCCCCGGGACAGGGGCATGACTATGGCTACACCTTC.

The chain employs TRBV25-1 and TRBJ1-4; the D gene is possibly TRBD1 (5 bases). V was cut by 3 bases and J by 0 bases, with 8 bases left in between. Per the germline V gene, CDR1 is MGHDK and CDR2 is SYGVNS. This CDR3 spans 15 amino acids. The CDR3 nucleotides read TGTGCCAGCAGTGACCAGGGTCCAACTAATGAAAAACTGTTTTTT. Protein sequence: CASSDQGPTNEKLFF.

In this sample, this clone turned up once. Its ends do not fully match the called genes, so a read error is possible. The J gene is TRBJ1-2, the V gene TRBV6-5, with 11 nucleotides matching TRBD1. Germline lookup yields CDR1 MNHEY and CDR2 SVGAGI. The CDR3 runs to 13 residues. The DNA of the CDR3 is TGTGCCAGCAGTACAACAGGACAGGGGGCTAGGGCCTTC. It yields the protein CASSTTGQGARAF.

The chain carries TRBV30 and TRBJ2-1; 8 nucleotides match TRBD1. Germline V gene sequence: CDR1 GTSNPN, CDR2 SVGIG (reference sequence). This CDR3 spans 15 amino acids. Unmatched junction bases numbered 10, after V lost 2 bases and J lost 7 bases. The DNA for the CDR3 is TGTGCCTGGAGTTATATGACAGGGGAAGGGAATGAGCAGTTCTTC. It is translated as CAWSYMTGEGNEQFF.

This clone was picked up one time. This sequence joins TRBV9 and TRBJ2-2; TRBD1 aligns across 10 bases. J was trimmed by 3 bases and V by 3 bases; bases with no gene match: 14. From germline, CDR1 is SGDLS and CDR2 YYNGEE. This CDR3 has 19 amino acids. CDR3 sequence: CASSAGQGRPSVDTGELFF. The CDR3 DNA sequence: TGTGCCAGCAGCGCGGGACAGGGGCGACCTAGTGTGGACACCGGGGAGCTGTTTTTT.

The genes are TRBV6-5 and TRBJ2-7; 9 positions match TRBD1. This CDR3 comprises 15 residues. Germline V gene data show CDR1 as MNHEY and CDR2 as SVGAGI. V was pared by 7 bases and J by 5 bases, with 12 bases of the junction left unmatched. The CDR3 DNA reads TGTGCCAGCATCCCTTCCGGGACAGGGTGGCACGAGCAGTACTTC. Its translation: CASIPSGTGWHEQYF.

The chain joins TRBV2 to TRBJ2-2; D remains unclear. Germline assignment: CDR1 SNHLY and CDR2 FYNNEI. There are 16 residues in the CDR3. The germline V and J ends were trimmed by 10 bases and 0 bases, with 18 bases remaining between them. The CDR3 is CATRTVGRPNTGELFF. CDR3 nucleotide sequence: TGTGCCACCCGAACGGTGGGCAGGCCGAACACCGGGGAGCTGTTTTTT.

The chain joins TRBV10-3 to TRBJ2-1, with D possibly matching TRBD2 (6 bases). Germline CDR1 is ENHRY and CDR2 is SYGVKD. CDR3 length equals 16 residues. V was cut by 6 bases and J by 5 bases, with 20 bases left in between. The DNA of the CDR3 is TGTGCCATCAGCCGAGGAACGGGAGAGGCGGACAATGAGCAGTTCTTC. Its translation is CAISRGTGEADNEQFF.

The chain combines TRBV4-1 with TRBJ2-2; D may be TRBD1 (5 bases). V lost 3 bases, J lost 1 base, and 9 bases lay in between. The CDR3 is 15 residues long. Germline-derived CDR1 and CDR2 are MGHRA and YSYEKL. In DNA, the CDR3 is TGCGCCAGCAGCCAGGAAGACAGGAACACCGGGGAGCTGTTTTTT. It translates to CASSQEDRNTGELFF.

The V and J genes are TRBV19 and TRBJ2-7; 7 positions agree with TRBD2. This CDR3 has 15 residues. Germline CDR1 LNHDA, CDR2 SQIVND (reference sequence). The V gene end was trimmed by 2 bases and the J gene end by 0 bases; junction bases not matched to a gene: 4. DNA of the CDR3: TGTGCCAGTAGTATACTAGCGGAGACCTCCTACGAGCAGTACTTC. Protein product: CASSILAETSYEQYF.

This rearrangement joins TRBV30 to TRBJ1-1; 9 nucleotides align to TRBD1. The germline CDR1 and CDR2 sequences are GTSNPN and SVGIG (reference sequence). This CDR3 is built from 13 residues. Unmatched junction bases numbered 6, after V lost 4 bases and J lost 6 bases. The CDR3 here is CAWNGQGRSEAFF. CDR3 DNA: TGTGCCTGGAATGGACAGGGGAGGTCTGAAGCTTTCTTT.

The gene calls are TRBV19 and TRBJ2-7, with 8 bases that match TRBD1. This CDR3 has 14 residues. V lost 5 bases to trimming and J lost 5 bases; unmatched junction nucleotides: 8. Germline V gene data show CDR1 as LNHDA and CDR2 as SQIVND (reference sequence). The CDR3 coding sequence is TGTGCCAGTAGTCTGGGACAGGCCGGGGACGAGCAGTACTTC. Translated, it gives CASSLGQAGDEQYF.

The chain recombines TRBV15 with TRBJ1-6, with a weak D call TRBD1 (5 bases). V lost 5 bases to trimming and J lost 8 bases, with 16 bases between them. CDR3 length equals 15 residues. Germline CDR1 is LNHNV and CDR2 is YYDKDF (reference sequence). The CDR3 is CATSRRGARDSPLHF. The CDR3 region has the DNA TGTGCCACCAGCCGAAGAGGAGCCAGGGATTCACCCCTCCACTTT.

V usage is TRBV29-1 and J usage is TRBJ2-5; tentatively, D is TRBD2 (5 bases). Germline lookup yields CDR1 SQVTM and CDR2 ANQGSEA. CDR3 size: 13 residues. Trimming took 1 base from V and 5 from J, leaving 11 bases between them. CDR3 amino acids: CSVEVPWRETQYF. The CDR3 DNA reads as TGCAGCGTTGAAGTTCCCTGGAGGGAGACCCAGTACTTC.

This sequence joins TRBV10-3 and TRBJ1-2; D remains ambiguous. Germline-derived CDR1 and CDR2 are ENHRY and SYGVKD. Trimming removed 10 bases from V and 4 bases from J, with 16 bases in between. This CDR3 has 13 residues. This chain's CDR3 is CATKQETGYGYTF. CDR3 nucleotides: TGTGCCACCAAGCAAGAGACTGGCTATGGCTACACCTTC.

This chain links TRBV9 with TRBJ2-1, with TRBD2 identical over 10 bases. V gave up 4 bases and J gave up 7 bases; unmatched junction bases: 11. CDR1 and CDR2 (germline): SGDLS, YYNGEE. CDR3 length equals 16 residues. CDR3 bases: TGTGCCAGCAGCAGACCCAGCGGGAGGGAAGGGAATGAGCAGTTCTTC. It specifies CASSRPSGREGNEQFF. The full variable domain, in which reference TRBV9 and TRBJ2-1 provide the parts outside the CDR3, is DSGVTQTPKHLITATGQRVTLRCSPRSGDLSVYWYQQSLDQGLQFLIQYYNGEERAKGNILERFSAQQFPDLHSELNLSSLELGDSALYFCASSRPSGREGNEQFFGPGTRLTVL.

This clone was recorded only once. This chain joins TRBV5-5 and TRBJ1-1, with a possible D match to TRBD1 (6 bases). V was clipped by 0 bases and J by 0 bases, with 12 bases between them. Germline V CDR1 and CDR2: SGHKS, YYEKEE (reference sequence). This CDR3 comprises 16 residues. The CDR3 DNA follows: TGTGCCAGCAGCTTGGAGCAGGGGATTTTGAACACTGAAGCTTTCTTT. As protein: CASSLEQGILNTEAFF.

This rearrangement joins TRBV7-9 to TRBJ2-1; no reliable D call. Germline V gene sequence: CDR1 SEHNR, CDR2 FQNEAQ (reference sequence). This CDR3 contains 14 residues. V lost 2 bases, J lost 6 bases, and 11 bases lay in between. The CDR3 reads CASSLSQKINEQFF. In DNA form, the CDR3 reads TGTGCCAGCAGCTTATCGCAGAAGATCAATGAGCAGTTCTTC. Full variable domain (rest looked up from reference TRBV7-9 and TRBJ2-1): DTGVSQNPRHKITKRGQNVTFRCDPISEHNRLYWYRQTLGQGPEFLTYFQNEAQLEKSRLLSDRFSAERPKGSFSTLEIQRTEQGDSAMYLCASSLSQKINEQFFGPGTRLTVL.

V gene TRBV19 combines with J gene TRBJ2-1; TRBD2 aligns across 9 bases. The length of the CDR3 is 16 residues. Trimming took 0 bases from V and 4 from J; bases not matched to a gene: 4. Germline-derived CDR1 and CDR2 are LNHDA and SQIVND (reference sequence). CDR3 DNA: TGTGCCAGTAGTATAGATGATAGCGGGGGTTACAATGAGCAGTTCTTC. It encodes CASSIDDSGGYNEQFF.

The chain couples TRBV19 to TRBJ1-3; D possibly corresponds to TRBD1 (5 bases). Germline CDR1 reads LNHDA; CDR2 reads SQIVND (reference sequence). The germline V and J ends were trimmed by 2 bases and 0 bases, with 8 bases remaining between them. This CDR3 contains 15 residues. The CDR3, as DNA: TGTGCCAGTAGTATAAAGGGGAACTCTGGAAACACCATATATTTT. Amino acid sequence: CASSIKGNSGNTIYF.